The 9 T cell receptor beta chains below come from one sample, sequenced in a study of cytotoxic CD8 clonotypes in ibrutinib-treated CLL. Here immunoSEQ multiplex PCR was the method, and the copy in TCRdb shows in-frame clones only, minus some. The table includes 250,000 to 350,000 clones, approximately 79% detected once. The sample was PBMCs, taken at disease progression, from a patient treated with ibrutinib. The receptors were gathered from a human donor with chronic lymphocytic leukemia.

The rearrangement uses TRBV5-1 and TRBJ2-1; possible D gene TRBD1, 6 bases. Trimming cost V 4 bases and J 5 bases, with 10 bases left between them. Germline V gene sequence: CDR1 SGHRS, CDR2 YFSETQ. CDR3 length equals 13 residues. The CDR3 nucleotides read TGCGCCAGCAGCGGGGGCGAGCACAATGAGCAGTTCTTC. Amino acids: CASSGGEHNEQFF.

V is TRBV5-1 and J is TRBJ1-3; D not resolved. Between the trimmed V and J ends, which lost 2 bases and 0 bases, there was a span of 3 bases. The CDR3 runs 13 residues. Germline V gives CDR1 SGHRS, CDR2 YFSETQ. The CDR3 loop is CASSFSSGNTIYF. The CDR3 nucleotides read TGCGCCAGCAGCTTTAGCTCTGGAAACACCATATATTTT.

This sequence joins TRBV7-2 and TRBJ2-3; D may be TRBD2 (5 bases). Trimming shortened V by 7 bases and J by 4 bases, and 15 bases separated the two germline ends. This CDR3 has 14 amino acids. Germline V gene sequence: CDR1 SGHTA, CDR2 FQGNSA. The CDR3 nucleotides read TGTGCCAGCACCGTTGCTAGCTATCCAGATACGCAGTATTTT. This sequence encodes CASTVASYPDTQYF.

The chain uses TRBV25-1 and TRBJ2-3; 7 nucleotides line up with TRBD2. V dropped 2 bases and J dropped 6; count of bases not matched to a gene: 11. This CDR3 contains 16 residues. In germline, CDR1 is MGHDK, CDR2 SYGVNS. CDR3 sequence (DNA): TGTGCCAGCAGTGAAAACCCGGGAGGAGGTACGGATACGCAGTATTTT. This encodes CASSENPGGGTDTQYF. The complete variable domain, with remaining parts taken from reference TRBV25-1 and TRBJ2-3, reads EADIYQTPRYLVIGTGKKITLECSQTMGHDKMYWYQQDPGMELHLIHYSYGVNSTEKGDLSSESTVSRIRTEHFPLTLESARPSHTSQYLCASSENPGGGTDTQYFGPGTRLTVL.

This chain links TRBV5-6 with TRBJ1-2, with D unresolved. Per the germline V gene, CDR1 is SGHDT and CDR2 is YYEEEE. The CDR3 sequence is 14 residues long. Between the trimmed V and J ends, which lost 4 bases and 2 bases, there was a span of 12 bases. CDR3 DNA sequence: TGTGCCAGCAGCCCTTCGGGCAGCAACTATGGCTACACCTTC. The encoded protein is CASSPSGSNYGYTF. The full variable domain, rest sourced from reference TRBV5-6 and TRBJ1-2, is DAGVTQSPTHLIKTRGQQVTLRCSPKSGHDTVSWYQQALGQGPQFIFQYYEEEERQRGNFPDRFSGHQFPNYSSELNVNALLLGDSALYLCASSPSGSNYGYTFGSGTRLTVV.

The CDR3 bases are TGTGCCAGCAGCTTACGGCCAGGGGGCAGCTACGAGCAGTACTTC. It specifies CASSLRPGGSYEQYF. The chain employs TRBV7-3 and TRBJ2-7, with 8 nucleotides matching TRBD1. The junction had 6 bases not matched to a gene; V was cut back by 2 bases and J by 3 bases. The CDR3 is made up of 15 amino acids. Germline V gene sequence: CDR1 SGHTA, CDR2 FQGTGA.

The chain recombines TRBV5-1 with TRBJ1-4; no clear D. The CDR3 consists of 18 residues. From germline, CDR1 is SGHRS and CDR2 YFSETQ. The V end lost 0 bases, the J end lost 2 bases, and 17 bases lay between the germline ends. Here the CDR3 DNA reads TGCGCCAGCAGCTTGGGCGGTCGGGCTATTAGTACTAATGAAAAACTGTTTTTT. As protein: CASSLGGRAISTNEKLFF. Variable domain in full (rest from reference TRBV5-1 and TRBJ1-4): KAGVTQTPRYLIKTRGQQVTLSCSPISGHRSVSWYQQTPGQGLQFLFEYFSETQRNKGNFPGRFSGRQFSNSRSEMNVSTLELGDSALYLCASSLGGRAISTNEKLFFGSGTQLSVL.

V is TRBV5-1 and J is TRBJ2-7; TRBD1 matches 7 bases. The CDR3 totals 15 residues. Germline V gene sequence: CDR1 SGHRS, CDR2 YFSETQ. V lost 0 bases, J lost 2 bases, and 5 bases stayed unmatched. The CDR3 is CASSLAAGQAYEQYF. The CDR3 DNA sequence: TGCGCCAGCAGCTTGGCTGCTGGACAGGCCTACGAGCAGTACTTC.

This chain connects TRBV15 to TRBJ2-3, with 8 positions matching TRBD2. V shed 3 bases and J 1 base; nucleotides not matched to a gene: 3. Germline V gives CDR1 LNHNV, CDR2 YYDKDF (reference sequence). The CDR3 consists of 15 residues. The CDR3 DNA reads as TGTGCCACCAGCAGGCTGCGGGAGGGCACAGATACGCAGTATTTT. Amino acids: CATSRLREGTDTQYF.